This T cell receptor beta chain is drawn from a study of T cell responses to AZD1222 COVID-19 vaccine. Findings and limits, study-wide: Clonal diversity was possibly underestimated, and white British individuals and females predominated among donors. Repertoires were obtained only post-peak T cell response.

TCRdb's copy holds only in-frame clones and misses some; the assay was immunoSEQ multiplex PCR. The sample includes roughly 30,000 clones, approximately 91% seen only once; the top ten take 1.3%. The CDR3 spans 16 residues. The germline V gene has CDR1 LGHDT and CDR2 YNNKEL (reference sequence). V lost 3 bases to trimming and J lost 2 bases; unmatched junction nucleotides: 6. This clone was counted between two and nine times. Its matching antigen is unknown. The starting material was peripheral blood, obtained on day 0 of AZD1222 vaccination. The sequence derives from an adult in good health. This chain joins TRBV3-1 (or the pseudogene TRBV3-2) and TRBJ2-5; TRBD2 aligns across 10 bases. The CDR3 coding sequence is TGTGCCAGCAGCCAGACCCAACTAGCGGGACAAGAGACCCAGTACTTC. Protein: CASSQTQLAGQETQYF.